The rows below give T cell receptor beta chains drawn from one sample of a study of cytomegalovirus exposure and HLA in healthy donors. Generated by immunoSEQ multiplex PCR, the TCRdb table keeps only in-frame clones and is missing some. This table holds hundreds of thousands of clones, roughly 88% found once. Sequenced material: PBMCs. All receptors come from a woman between 18 and 30 years old in good health and CMV-seronegative. Each CDR3 is given with its conserved first and last residue. The order of the fields is D gene, V gene, clone size, J gene, CDR3 protein, CDR3 DNA. D genes are given only for firm matches. A clone size is listed for some rows: how often the clone was seen (once, few, many), or a class if it is expanded.

d_call: NA; v_call: TRBV10-1; clone_size: NA; j_call: TRBJ2-4; cdr3_aa: CASSESALLAKNIQYF; cdr3_nt: TGCGCCAGCAGTGAGTCGGCACTATTAGCCAAAAACATTCAGTACTTC
d_call: NA; v_call: TRBV6-6; clone_size: NA; j_call: TRBJ2-1; cdr3_aa: CASKNSPTEQFF; cdr3_nt: TGTGCCAGCAAGAACAGCCCGACAGAGCAGTTCTTC
d_call: NA; v_call: TRBV5-1; clone_size: NA; j_call: TRBJ1-1; cdr3_aa: CASSLVRDYPEAFF; cdr3_nt: TGCGCCAGCAGCTTGGTCCGAGACTACCCTGAAGCTTTCTTT
d_call: NA; v_call: TRBV2; clone_size: NA; j_call: TRBJ2-6; cdr3_aa: CASADSPGANVLTF; cdr3_nt: TGTGCCAGCGCCGACTCGCCTGGGGCCAACGTCCTGACTTTC
d_call: NA; v_call: TRBV18; clone_size: once; j_call: TRBJ2-3; cdr3_aa: CASSPLQRLQDTQYF; cdr3_nt: TGTGCCAGCTCACCACTACAGCGGTTGCAGGATACGCAGTATTTT
d_call: TRBD2; v_call: TRBV6-4; clone_size: many; j_call: TRBJ2-1; cdr3_aa: CASSPTSGGMDEQFF; cdr3_nt: TGTGCCAGCAGTCCCACTAGCGGGGGGATGGATGAGCAGTTCTTC
d_call: NA; v_call: TRBV2; clone_size: few; j_call: TRBJ1-6; cdr3_aa: CASSEFQGTPNNSPLHF; cdr3_nt: TGTGCCAGCAGTGAATTCCAGGGTACCCCTAACAATTCACCCCTCCACTTT
d_call: TRBD1; v_call: TRBV19; clone_size: NA; j_call: TRBJ1-5; cdr3_aa: CASSIGGGQGAQPQHF; cdr3_nt: TGTGCCAGTAGTATAGGAGGCGGGCAGGGGGCTCAGCCCCAGCATTTT
d_call: NA; v_call: TRBV2; clone_size: NA; j_call: TRBJ1-5; cdr3_aa: CASSEEVGNQPQHF; cdr3_nt: TGTGCCAGCAGTGAAGAGGTCGGGAATCAGCCCCAGCATTTT
d_call: NA; v_call: TRBV7-8; clone_size: NA; j_call: TRBJ1-5; cdr3_aa: CASSTLPPHNSNQPQHF; cdr3_nt: TGTGCCAGCAGCACCCTCCCACCCCACAATAGCAATCAGCCCCAGCATTTT
d_call: NA; v_call: TRBV5-5; clone_size: NA; j_call: TRBJ2-3; cdr3_aa: CASSLAFQGGPRTDTQYF; cdr3_nt: TGTGCCAGCAGCTTGGCCTTTCAGGGGGGCCCTCGCACAGATACGCAGTATTTT
d_call: NA; v_call: TRBV5-1; clone_size: NA; j_call: TRBJ2-1; cdr3_aa: CASSLGAISYNEQFF; cdr3_nt: TGCGCCAGCAGCTTAGGGGCAATCTCCTACAATGAGCAGTTCTTC
d_call: TRBD1; v_call: TRBV27; clone_size: NA; j_call: TRBJ2-2; cdr3_aa: CASSLHPLDRRELFF; cdr3_nt: TGTGCCAGCAGTTTACACCCCCTGGACAGGAGAGAGCTGTTTTTT
d_call: TRBD1; v_call: TRBV27; clone_size: NA; j_call: TRBJ2-7; cdr3_aa: CASSFGAGGYEQYF; cdr3_nt: TGTGCCAGCAGTTTCGGGGCAGGGGGCTACGAGCAGTACTTC
d_call: NA; v_call: TRBV5-1; clone_size: NA; j_call: TRBJ2-4; cdr3_aa: CASIPVGFWEAKNIQYF; cdr3_nt: TGCGCCAGCATCCCGGTGGGTTTTTGGGAGGCCAAAAACATTCAGTACTTC
d_call: NA; v_call: TRBV7-8; clone_size: NA; j_call: TRBJ2-7; cdr3_aa: CASSFRTEILPYEQYF; cdr3_nt: TGTGCCAGCAGCTTTAGGACAGAAATACTTCCCTACGAGCAGTACTTC
d_call: TRBD1; v_call: TRBV6-1; clone_size: NA; j_call: TRBJ1-3; cdr3_aa: CASSVRDRAVSGNTIYF; cdr3_nt: TGTGCCAGCAGTGTCCGGGACAGGGCCGTCTCTGGAAACACCATATATTTT
d_call: NA; v_call: TRBV11-2; clone_size: NA; j_call: TRBJ2-5; cdr3_aa: CASSFSEQETQYF; cdr3_nt: TGTGCCAGCAGCTTTAGCGAGCAAGAGACCCAGTACTTC
d_call: TRBD1; v_call: TRBV5-4; clone_size: NA; j_call: TRBJ2-7; cdr3_aa: CASSLGAGQGSPYEQYF; cdr3_nt: TGTGCCAGCAGCTTGGGGGCGGGACAGGGAAGCCCCTACGAGCAGTACTTC
d_call: TRBD1; v_call: TRBV5-4; clone_size: NA; j_call: TRBJ2-7; cdr3_aa: CASKGTGPTEQYF; cdr3_nt: TGTGCCAGCAAGGGGACAGGGCCCACCGAGCAGTACTTC
d_call: NA; v_call: TRBV6-6; clone_size: NA; j_call: TRBJ2-7; cdr3_aa: CASSSPSYEQYF; cdr3_nt: TGTGCCAGCAGTTCCCCATCCTACGAGCAGTACTTC
d_call: NA; v_call: TRBV27; clone_size: NA; j_call: TRBJ2-5; cdr3_aa: CATSGQMEETQYF; cdr3_nt: TGTGCCACTTCGGGACAAATGGAAGAGACCCAGTACTTC
d_call: NA; v_call: TRBV28; clone_size: NA; j_call: TRBJ1-2; cdr3_aa: CASNMEGIGYGYTF; cdr3_nt: TGTGCCAGCAACATGGAGGGGATAGGATATGGCTACACCTTC
d_call: TRBD2; v_call: TRBV27; clone_size: NA; j_call: TRBJ2-1; cdr3_aa: CASRSSGLSYNEQFF; cdr3_nt: TGTGCCAGCAGATCTAGCGGGCTCTCCTACAATGAGCAGTTCTTC
d_call: NA; v_call: TRBV11-3; clone_size: NA; j_call: TRBJ2-5; cdr3_aa: CASSRRDSEGETQYF; cdr3_nt: TGTGCCAGCAGCAGGCGGGACTCCGAGGGGGAGACCCAGTACTTC
d_call: NA; v_call: TRBV29-1; clone_size: NA; j_call: TRBJ2-3; cdr3_aa: CSETATDTQYF; cdr3_nt: TGCAGCGAAACAGCTACAGATACGCAGTATTTT
d_call: TRBD1; v_call: TRBV19; clone_size: NA; j_call: TRBJ1-2; cdr3_aa: CASSPTGGERYGYTF; cdr3_nt: TGTGCCAGTAGTCCAACAGGGGGCGAGCGCTATGGCTACACCTTC
d_call: NA; v_call: TRBV11-2; clone_size: NA; j_call: TRBJ2-5; cdr3_aa: CASRSGDGETQYF; cdr3_nt: TGTGCCAGCAGATCGGGGGACGGGGAGACCCAGTACTTC
d_call: NA; v_call: TRBV10-2; clone_size: NA; j_call: TRBJ1-2; cdr3_aa: CASSEGRGNYGYTF; cdr3_nt: TGCGCCAGCAGTGAGGGTCGGGGTAACTATGGCTACACCTTC
d_call: TRBD1; v_call: TRBV7-8; clone_size: NA; j_call: TRBJ2-7; cdr3_aa: CASSLWGQGNEQYF; cdr3_nt: TGTGCCAGCAGCTTATGGGGACAGGGGAACGAGCAGTACTTC
d_call: TRBD1; v_call: TRBV5-6; clone_size: NA; j_call: TRBJ2-1; cdr3_aa: CASSLTGPYNEQFF; cdr3_nt: TGTGCCAGCAGTTTGACAGGGCCCTACAATGAGCAGTTCTTC
d_call: TRBD1; v_call: TRBV13; clone_size: NA; j_call: TRBJ1-3; cdr3_aa: CASSRQGMGNTIYF; cdr3_nt: TGTGCCAGCAGCCGACAGGGTATGGGAAACACCATATATTTT
d_call: NA; v_call: TRBV27; clone_size: NA; j_call: TRBJ2-1; cdr3_aa: CASSPGLEGFNEQFF; cdr3_nt: TGTGCCAGCAGTCCCGGACTTGAAGGCTTCAATGAGCAGTTCTTC
d_call: NA; v_call: TRBV19; clone_size: NA; j_call: TRBJ1-1; cdr3_aa: CASSIVRFQNTEAFF; cdr3_nt: TGTGCCAGTAGTATCGTCAGGTTCCAGAACACTGAAGCTTTCTTT
d_call: TRBD1; v_call: TRBV18; clone_size: NA; j_call: TRBJ1-4; cdr3_aa: CASSLGQAEKLFF; cdr3_nt: TGTGCCAGCTCACTCGGACAGGCTGAAAAACTGTTTTTT
d_call: NA; v_call: TRBV5-1; clone_size: NA; j_call: TRBJ2-2; cdr3_aa: CASSLGSRGTGELFF; cdr3_nt: TGCGCCAGCAGCTTGGGCTCCAGGGGTACCGGGGAGCTGTTTTTT
d_call: TRBD2; v_call: TRBV27; clone_size: NA; j_call: TRBJ2-1; cdr3_aa: CASRYSGRIAYNEQFF; cdr3_nt: TGTGCCAGCAGATATAGCGGGAGGATAGCCTACAATGAGCAGTTCTTC
d_call: NA; v_call: TRBV7-9; clone_size: NA; j_call: TRBJ2-5; cdr3_aa: CASSPSSTRKETQYF; cdr3_nt: TGTGCCAGCAGCCCTTCGTCAACTAGGAAAGAGACCCAGTACTTC
d_call: TRBD1; v_call: TRBV2; clone_size: NA; j_call: TRBJ2-2; cdr3_aa: CASSDRGSNTGELFF; cdr3_nt: TGTGCCAGCAGCGACAGGGGGTCGAACACCGGGGAGCTGTTTTTT